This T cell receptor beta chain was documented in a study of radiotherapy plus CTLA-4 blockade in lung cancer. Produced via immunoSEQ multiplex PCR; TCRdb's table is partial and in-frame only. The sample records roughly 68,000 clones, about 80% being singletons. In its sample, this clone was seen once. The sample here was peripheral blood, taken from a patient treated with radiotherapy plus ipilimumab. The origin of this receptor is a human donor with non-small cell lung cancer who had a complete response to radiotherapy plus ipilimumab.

In nucleotides, the CDR3 is TGTGCCAGCAGTGGAACAGGATACCCAGCCAAAAACATTCAGTACTTC. It is translated as CASSGTGYPAKNIQYF. V and J are TRBV6-1 and TRBJ2-4, with D possibly being TRBD1 (5 bases). The germline V gene has CDR1 MNHNS and CDR2 SASEGT. The CDR3 sequence is 16 residues long. Deletions cut 4 bases from V and 0 bases from J, with 13 bases between.